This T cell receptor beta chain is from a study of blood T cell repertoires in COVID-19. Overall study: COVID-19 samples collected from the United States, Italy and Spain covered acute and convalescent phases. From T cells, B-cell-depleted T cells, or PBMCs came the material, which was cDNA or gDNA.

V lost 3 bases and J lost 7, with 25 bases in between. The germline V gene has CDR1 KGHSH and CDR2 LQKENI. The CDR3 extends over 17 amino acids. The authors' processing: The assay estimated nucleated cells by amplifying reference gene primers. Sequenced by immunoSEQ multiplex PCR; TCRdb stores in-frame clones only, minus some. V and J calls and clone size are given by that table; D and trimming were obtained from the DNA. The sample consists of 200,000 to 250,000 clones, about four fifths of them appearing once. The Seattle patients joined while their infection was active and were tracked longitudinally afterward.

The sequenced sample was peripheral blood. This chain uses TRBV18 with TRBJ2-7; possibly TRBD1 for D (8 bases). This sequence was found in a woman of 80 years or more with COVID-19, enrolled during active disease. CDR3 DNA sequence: TGTGCCAGCTCACCCCCCTTAGGACAGGGACTACGAGGGGAGCAGTACTTC. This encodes CASSPPLGQGLRGEQYF.